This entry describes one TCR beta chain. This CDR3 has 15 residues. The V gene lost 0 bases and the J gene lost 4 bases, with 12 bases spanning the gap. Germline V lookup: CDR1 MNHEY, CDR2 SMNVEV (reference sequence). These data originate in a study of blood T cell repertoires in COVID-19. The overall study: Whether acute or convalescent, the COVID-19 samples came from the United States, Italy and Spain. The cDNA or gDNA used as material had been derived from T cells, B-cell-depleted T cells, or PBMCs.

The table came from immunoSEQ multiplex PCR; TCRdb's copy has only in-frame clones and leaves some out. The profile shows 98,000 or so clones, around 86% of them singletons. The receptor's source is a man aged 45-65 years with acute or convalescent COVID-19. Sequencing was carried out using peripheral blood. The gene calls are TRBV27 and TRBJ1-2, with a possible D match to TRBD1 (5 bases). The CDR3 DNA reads TGTGCCAGCAGTTTATCGTCTACAGGAATCTATGGCTACACCTTC. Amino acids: CASSLSSTGIYGYTF.